This T cell receptor (beta chain) was captured in a study of vaccination effects on CD4 cells after COVID-19. Study results and limitations: Clones induced by infection and by vaccine showed marked clonal contraction late after vaccination.

V lost 9 bases, J lost 7 bases, and 11 bases stayed unmatched. Germline-derived CDR1 and CDR2 are MNHEY and SVGAGI. CDR3 length: 14 residues. TCRdb's table, derived via immunoSEQ multiplex PCR, lists solely in-frame clones and lacks some. Altogether 35,000 to 45,000 clones are present, roughly 72% being singletons, with the ten largest covering approximately 11%. Sequencing in the ViraFEST assay came after antigen-specific CD4+ T cells had been expanded with viral peptide pools, which were used to stimulate PBMC. Culturing for ten to eleven days preceded CD4+ T cell isolation. Neither prior SARS-CoV-2 infection nor positive nucleocapsid antibodies were present in the vaccine recipients. They grew some 2 million PBMC in each well, adding 10 IU/ml IL-2 and 8.5 to 10 ug/ml peptides. The authors replaced half the medium with IL-2 medium on days 3 and 7. Of note for this clone: Its target is unknown.

This clonotype was sampled from a human donor who received a COVID-19 vaccine. The sample in question was CD4+ T cells from PBMCs cultured with SARS-CoV-2 spike peptides, obtained before COVID-19 vaccination. V usage is TRBV6-5 and J usage is TRBJ2-2; 7 bases are shared with TRBD2. The CDR3 nucleotides are TGTGCCAGTCGACGCGGGGGATCGGACGGGGAGCTGTTTTTT. It codes for CASRRGGSDGELFF.